Presented here are 22 T cell receptor beta chains from one specimen sequenced in a study of T cell repertoires in cytomegalovirus infection (dated by TCRdb to between 2018 and 2021). Which antigens these TCRs recognize remains unknown. What this sample's treatment or condition label stands for: in vitro stimulation with specific CMV peptide epitopes to enrich CMV-specific T cells. TCRdb shows the sequencer as Illumina HiSeq 1500. TCRdb itself trimmed the public reads at Q25 with fastp, ran MiXCR and retained productive beta chains. For every CDR3 protein sequence, its rows merge into one entry that carries the most common genes and DNA. The sample contains around 340,000 distinct CDR3 sequences, 25% to 30% of them found a single time. The ten biggest clones cover 15% to 25% of the sample. The starting material was cultured PBMCs, obtained from culture after CMV antigen stimulation. Source of these receptors: a human donor in good health (CMV status not recorded). Some clones in this sample may be carry-over from other donors' samples.

The J gene is TRBJ1-1, the V gene TRBV27; TRBD1 agrees at 8 bases. The length of the CDR3 is 12 residues. The germline V gene encodes CDR1 MNHEY and CDR2 SMNVEV (reference sequence). With V trimmed by 8 bases and J by 7 bases, 6 bases remained unmatched. CDR3 protein: CASSRDRSEAFF. The CDR3 coding sequence is TGTGCCAGCTCCCGGGACAGGAGTGAAGCTTTCTTT.

This clonotype was observed at least ten times. The chain recombines TRBV7-8 with TRBJ1-1, with D unresolved. Trimming removed 5 bases from V and 2 bases from J, with 9 bases in between. Germline CDR1 is SGHVS and CDR2 is FQNEAQ. The CDR3 has 13 residues. CDR3 bases: TGTGCCAGCAGCCCCAAGGACAACACTGAAGCTTTCTTT. Protein: CASSPKDNTEAFF.

The rearrangement uses TRBV7-9 and TRBJ2-1; 15 bases match TRBD2. The CDR3 spans 21 residues. From germline, CDR1 is SEHNR and CDR2 FQNEAQ (reference sequence). V trimming: 3 bases; J trimming: 0 bases; junction bases outside the gene matches: 12. For the CDR3, the DNA is TGTGCCAGCAGCTTGCCGCTGGGACTAGCGGGAGGTAACAGCTCCTACAATGAGCAGTTCTTC. Translation: CASSLPLGLAGGNSSYNEQFF.

The chain links TRBV18 to TRBJ1-1, with D unclear. The CDR3 has 13 amino acids. Between the trimmed V and J ends, which lost 3 bases and 9 bases, there was a span of 14 bases. CDR1 is KGHSH and CDR2 is LQKENI in the germline V gene. Here the CDR3 reads CASSPGNEGQAFF. The DNA of the CDR3 is TGTGCCAGCTCACCTGGTAATGAGGGCCAAGCTTTCTTT.

The rearrangement joins TRBV5-1 to TRBJ1-2; TRBD1 aligns across 10 bases. V trimming: 3 bases; J trimming: 8 bases; junction bases outside the gene matches: 7. CDR3 length: 14 residues. Germline V lookup: CDR1 SGHRS, CDR2 YFSETQ. CDR3 in amino acids: CASSSAGTGVGYTF. The CDR3 nucleotides read TGCGCCAGCAGCTCCGCCGGGACAGGGGTCGGCTACACCTTC.

The genes are TRBV5-1 and TRBJ1-1; 7 nucleotides match TRBD1. Germline CDR1 is SGHRS and CDR2 is YFSETQ. V gave up 3 bases and J gave up 2 bases; unmatched junction bases: 4. This CDR3 is built from 14 residues. The CDR3 spells CASSWTGENTEAFF. The CDR3 DNA sequence: TGCGCCAGCAGCTGGACAGGAGAAAACACTGAAGCTTTCTTT.

This clonotype was detected a few times. The CDR3 nucleotides are TGTGCCAGCAGCGCCGGACTAGCGGGAGATAAGTACTTC. It is translated as CASSAGLAGDKYF. The chain carries TRBV7-2 and TRBJ2-7; 13 bases are a match to TRBD2. The CDR3 loop spans 13 amino acids. J lost 11 bases, V lost 5 bases, and 6 bases had no gene match. In germline, CDR1 is SGHTA, CDR2 FQGNSA.

The rearrangement links TRBV19 to TRBJ2-7; tentative D call: TRBD2 (6 bases). CDR3 length: 15 amino acids. From germline, CDR1 is LNHDA and CDR2 SQIVND (reference sequence). The V gene lost 7 bases and the J gene lost 0 bases, with 16 bases spanning the gap. The CDR3 DNA sequence: TGTGCCAGTATGAGAAGCGGGCTGAGCTCCTACGAGCAGTACTTC. It specifies CASMRSGLSSYEQYF. Filled out from reference TRBV19 and TRBJ2-7, the complete variable domain reads DGGITQSPKYLFRKEGQNVTLSCEQNLNHDAMYWYRQDPGQGLRLIYYSQIVNDFQKGDIAEGYSVSREKKESFPLTVTSAQKNPTAFYLCASMRSGLSSYEQYFGPGTRLTVT.

This clonotype was seen only a few times. The V gene is TRBV7-9, the J gene TRBJ1-4; D gene ambiguous. Germline V gene sequence: CDR1 SEHNR, CDR2 FQNEAQ (reference sequence). The CDR3 is 13 amino acids. The V gene lost 2 bases and the J gene lost 8 bases, with 9 bases spanning the gap. CDR3 bases: TGTGCCAGCAGCTTAACTGGGGAAGAAAAACTGTTTTTT. This encodes CASSLTGEEKLFF.

The rearrangement joins TRBV28 to TRBJ1-1; D call uncertain. The CDR3 has 15 amino acids. Per the germline V gene, CDR1 is MDHEN and CDR2 is SYDVKM. V was shortened by 5 bases and J by 0 bases, with 13 bases between the two germline ends. CDR3 sequence reads: CASSPRGHMNTEAFF. In nucleotides, the CDR3 is TGTGCCAGCAGTCCTCGAGGCCACATGAACACTGAAGCTTTCTTT.

This clonotype was observed a handful of times. The chain has TRBV19 and TRBJ1-2; D gene unclear. CDR1 and CDR2 from the germline V gene are LNHDA and SQIVND (reference sequence). The CDR3 runs to 12 residues. CDR3 coding DNA: TGTGCTGGGAGGAAGTCTAACTATGGCTACACCTTC. Its protein product is CAGRKSNYGYTF.

J is TRBJ1-1 and V is TRBV19, with a tentative D call TRBD1 (5 bases). The CDR3 sequence is 15 residues long. Germline values: CDR1 LNHDA, CDR2 SQIVND (reference sequence). Trimming pared 6 bases from V and 0 bases from J, leaving 14 bases between. The CDR3 DNA reads TGTGCCAGTAGCAGACAGTCCCTTATGAACACTGAAGCTTTCTTT. It is translated as CASSRQSLMNTEAFF.

This clonotype turned up a few times. This chain connects TRBV7-6 to TRBJ2-7; 8 bases fit TRBD2. Losses at the gene ends were 0 bases for V and 3 bases for J; bases not matched to a gene: 7. The CDR3 contains 16 residues. Per germline, CDR1 SGHVS and CDR2 FNYEAQ. The CDR3 reads CASSLAPGLGGYEQYF. The CDR3 DNA sequence: TGTGCCAGCAGCTTAGCCCCGGGACTAGGGGGCTACGAGCAGTACTTC.

Worth noting for this clonotype: This may come from a read error, since a much larger clone is one base off. The chain recombines TRBV6-5 with TRBJ1-1; D is perhaps TRBD1 (5 bases). Between the trimmed V and J ends, which lost 0 bases and 1 base, there was a span of 6 bases. The CDR3 extends over 14 amino acids. Germline V gives CDR1 MNHEY, CDR2 SVGAGI. As DNA, the CDR3 is TGTGCCAGCAGTTACTCAGGGACGAACACTGAAGCTTTCTTT. Its translation is CASSYSGTNTEAFF.

Only a few counts were recorded for this clonotype. The V gene is TRBV4-1, the J gene TRBJ2-3; possible D gene TRBD1, 5 bases. The CDR3 has 15 amino acids. V was clipped by 0 bases and J by 0 bases, with 7 bases between them. The germline CDR1 and CDR2 sequences are MGHRA and YSYEKL. As DNA, the CDR3 is TGCGCCAGCAGCCAAGACGACAGAAGCACAGATACGCAGTATTTT. Translation: CASSQDDRSTDTQYF.

This clonotype was observed a handful of times. The V call is TRBV4-2, the J call TRBJ2-7; D call uncertain. The CDR3 is 17 residues long. Trimming pared 4 bases from V and 3 bases from J, leaving 22 bases between. CDR1 and CDR2 (germline): LGHNA, YNFKEQ. The CDR3 coding sequence is TGTGCCAGCAGCCCCCACCTCCCCCCGGCAGGCGGCTACGAGCAGTACTTC. As protein: CASSPHLPPAGGYEQYF.

This clonotype was seen more than once but under ten times. The chain couples TRBV7-6 to TRBJ2-1; unclear D gene. The CDR3 covers 12 residues. Germline V gene data show CDR1 as SGHVS and CDR2 as FNYEAQ. Trimming removed 5 bases from V and 6 bases from J, with 8 bases in between. The CDR3 coding sequence is TGTGCCAGCAGCCTAATCCGCAATGAGCAGTTCTTC. It is translated as CASSLIRNEQFF.

This sequence joins TRBV7-3 and TRBJ1-1; a weak D match, TRBD1 (6 bases). Trimming stripped 2 bases from V and 4 bases from J, with 14 bases between. CDR1 and CDR2 (germline): SGHTA, FQGTGA. CDR3 length equals 15 residues. In DNA, the CDR3 is TGTGCCAGCAGCTTATCGGGGGCGGCGGGCACTGAAGCTTTCTTT. Amino acids: CASSLSGAAGTEAFF.

This clonotype was found many times. CDR3 amino acids: CASSPTGAYGYTF. In DNA form, the CDR3 reads TGTGCCAGCAGTCCGACAGGAGCTTATGGCTACACCTTC. The genes are TRBV6-1 and TRBJ1-2; D possibly corresponds to TRBD1 (6 bases). Germline loops: CDR1 MNHNS, CDR2 SASEGT. This CDR3 is built from 13 residues. Between the trimmed V and J ends, which lost 5 bases and 5 bases, there was a span of 12 bases.

A few counts support this clonotype. The chain carries TRBV5-4 and TRBJ2-7, with TRBD1 identical over 7 bases. The ends lost 1 base at V and 4 bases at J; junction bases unmatched: 5. The V gene's germline CDR1 is SGHNT and CDR2 YYREEE (reference sequence). The CDR3 is 14 residues long. CDR3 sequence: CASSLQGRGYEQYF. In DNA form, the CDR3 reads TGTGCCAGCAGCTTGCAGGGCAGGGGGTACGAGCAGTACTTC. Filled out from reference TRBV5-4 and TRBJ2-7, the complete variable domain reads ETGVTQSPTHLIKTRGQQVTLRCSSQSGHNTVSWYQQALGQGPQFIFQYYREEENGRGNFPPRFSGLQFPNYSSELNVNALELDDSALYLCASSLQGRGYEQYFGPGTRLTVT.

The chain carries TRBV6-5 and TRBJ2-1; 7 positions match TRBD2. This CDR3 comprises 17 residues. The germline CDR1 and CDR2 sequences are MNHEY and SVGAGI. Trimming took 2 bases from V and 2 from J; bases not matched to a gene: 9. The CDR3 loop is CASSYATSPKPYNEQFF. CDR3 DNA sequence: TGTGCCAGCAGTTACGCGACTAGCCCCAAACCCTACAATGAGCAGTTCTTC.

The rearrangement uses TRBV10-3 and TRBJ1-2; the D gene is possibly TRBD1 (6 bases). Germline CDR1 and CDR2: ENHRY and SYGVKD. There are 16 residues in the CDR3. V was clipped by 3 bases and J by 4 bases, with 18 bases between them. The chain's CDR3 is CAISDTATDSPYGYTF. The CDR3 DNA is TGTGCCATCAGTGATACCGCTACGGACAGCCCCTATGGCTACACCTTC.